The 21 T cell receptor beta chains below were found in one sample sequenced in a study of shared T cell receptors in the human thymus. TCRdb's copy holds only in-frame clones and misses some; the assay was immunoSEQ multiplex PCR. Counted here are approximately 730,000 clones, 80% to 90% occurring once; the ten biggest clones make up more than 0.008%. This same sample was also taken into another study, of human thymus T cells.

Sequenced: thymocytes. These receptors originate from a girl under three years old with a congenital heart defect.

The V gene is TRBV11-2, the J gene TRBJ1-3; weak D call: TRBD1 (6 bases). V was clipped by 5 bases and J by 2 bases, with 22 bases between them. This CDR3 spans 18 amino acids. In germline, CDR1 is SGHAT, CDR2 FQNNGV. The CDR3 DNA sequence: TGTGCCAGCAGCAGAAGACACAAGACAGGTACTGCTGGAAACACCATATATTTT. Protein product: CASSRRHKTGTAGNTIYF.

This rearrangement joins TRBV11-2 to TRBJ2-3, with D possibly TRBD2 on 7 matching bases. This CDR3 region has 19 residues. CDR1 and CDR2 from the germline V gene are SGHAT and FQNNGV. Trimming left V 0 bases short and J 6 bases short, with 25 bases between. The CDR3 here is CASSLDRGASGEKADTQYF. The CDR3 region has the DNA TGTGCCAGCAGCTTAGATCGGGGGGCCAGCGGGGAGAAAGCGGATACGCAGTATTTT.

This rearrangement joins TRBV6-6 to TRBJ1-3, with TRBD1 matching 8 bases. Germline values: CDR1 MNHNY, CDR2 SVGAGI (reference sequence). Losses at the gene ends were 6 bases for V and 7 bases for J; bases not matched to a gene: 8. CDR3 length equals 14 residues. CDR3 in DNA: TGTGCCAGCAGCCTACCCGGACAGGGCAACACCATATATTTT. Translation: CASSLPGQGNTIYF.

This chain uses TRBV14 with TRBJ2-3; TRBD2 aligns across 9 bases. Germline V gives CDR1 SGHDN, CDR2 FVKESK. The ends lost 0 bases at V and 4 bases at J; junction bases unmatched: 17. CDR3 size: 20 residues. The CDR3 nucleotides are TGTGCCAGCAGCCAAGAGGGGGGGGTATGGCGGCGGGGGGGGCCAGATACGCAGTATTTT. Encoded protein: CASSQEGGVWRRGGPDTQYF.

The rearrangement uses TRBV14 and TRBJ2-2; a possible D gene is TRBD2 (6 bases). V gave up 3 bases and J gave up 1 base, with 15 bases separating them. In germline, CDR1 is SGHDN, CDR2 FVKESK. This CDR3 spans 17 amino acids. The CDR3 bases are TGTGCCAGCAGCCATGGTAGGGGACTTCTGAACACCGGGGAGCTGTTTTTT. Translated: CASSHGRGLLNTGELFF.

The CDR3 is CASSQWGRRTEQFF. In DNA, the CDR3 is TGCGCCAGCAGCCAGTGGGGCCGACGAACGGAGCAGTTCTTC. The chain employs TRBV4-3 and TRBJ2-1, with D possibly TRBD1 on 5 matching bases. The CDR3 covers 14 residues. The V end lost 3 bases, the J end lost 10 bases, and 16 bases lay between the germline ends. The germline V gene has CDR1 LGHNA and CDR2 YSLEER.

The rearrangement links TRBV10-3 to TRBJ1-1; TRBD1 matches at 7 bases. CDR1 and CDR2 from the germline V gene are ENHRY and SYGVKD. This CDR3 has 16 amino acids. V dropped 6 bases and J dropped 1; count of bases not matched to a gene: 11. The CDR3 reads CAISQEPRDRNTEAFF. The CDR3 nucleotides read TGTGCCATCAGCCAAGAGCCTCGGGACAGGAACACTGAAGCTTTCTTT.

The rearrangement uses TRBV11-2 and TRBJ2-2; D remains unclear. Deletions cut 5 bases from V and 3 bases from J, with 16 bases between. The germline CDR1 and CDR2 sequences are SGHAT and FQNNGV. The CDR3 extends over 16 amino acids. The CDR3 DNA sequence: TGTGCCAGCAGCGCCCAAGGAGCCAGATACACCGGGGAGCTGTTTTTT. This codes for CASSAQGARYTGELFF.

The J gene is TRBJ1-1, the V gene TRBV5-1; D not certain. The CDR3 length is 16 residues. The V and J ends lost 4 bases and 0 bases respectively, with 16 bases between them. Germline assignment: CDR1 SGHRS and CDR2 YFSETQ. The CDR3, as DNA: TGCGCCAGCAGCCCAAGACGGAAAGACATGAACACTGAAGCTTTCTTT. Its protein is CASSPRRKDMNTEAFF.

V is TRBV28 and J is TRBJ1-1; D is uncertain. Germline CDR1 MDHEN, CDR2 SYDVKM. The length of the CDR3 is 13 residues. V shed 6 bases and J shed 8 bases, with 16 bases lying between them. Written as DNA, the CDR3 is TGTGCCAGCAGCCGACTAGGGCAAAGCGAAGCTTTCTTT. Translation gives CASSRLGQSEAFF.

This chain uses TRBV29-1 with TRBJ2-7; D is ambiguous. V was clipped by 5 bases and J by 5 bases, with 19 bases between them. Germline V gives CDR1 SQVTM, CDR2 ANQGSEA. The CDR3 has 14 amino acids. CDR3 protein: CSVPDEVVSDEQYF. The DNA of the CDR3 is TGCAGCGTTCCCGATGAGGTGGTCAGCGACGAGCAGTACTTC.

This chain links TRBV19 with TRBJ1-2; D unclear. This CDR3 has 13 residues. Trimming removed 3 bases from V and 4 bases from J, with 9 bases in between. Germline CDR1 reads LNHDA; CDR2 reads SQIVND (reference sequence). CDR3 sequence (DNA): TGTGCCAGTAGTATTCGAGAGGTCTATGGCTACACCTTC. As protein: CASSIREVYGYTF.

This clone was seen just once. Here the CDR3 DNA reads TGCGCCAGCAAGCCAATAGCCATAACACCAGAAAAACTGTTTTTT. Residues: CASKPIAITPEKLFF. This chain joins TRBV4-1 and TRBJ1-4, with D uncertain. The CDR3 has 15 residues. Germline CDR1 is MGHRA and CDR2 is YSYEKL. The germline V and J ends were trimmed by 7 bases and 8 bases, with 20 bases remaining between them.

This clone was recorded once. The chain links TRBV5-6 to TRBJ1-2; TRBD1 matches at 9 bases. The trim removed 4 bases at V and 4 bases at J, leaving 5 bases unmatched. Germline-derived CDR1 and CDR2 are SGHDT and YYEEEE. The CDR3 is made up of 14 amino acids. The CDR3 DNA sequence: TGTGCCAGCAGCCTTCCGGACAGGGGCTATGGCTACACCTTC. Protein product: CASSLPDRGYGYTF.

The chain is built from TRBV6-1 and TRBJ2-2, with TRBD1 identical over 12 bases. CDR3 length: 14 amino acids. Trimming removed 8 bases from V and 7 bases from J; junction bases left unmatched: 5. Germline CDR1 is MNHNS and CDR2 is SASEGT. CDR3 in amino acids: CASLGQGAGGELFF. The CDR3 nucleotides are TGTGCCAGCTTGGGACAGGGGGCAGGCGGGGAGCTGTTTTTT.

The chain links TRBV9 to TRBJ1-1; perhaps TRBD1 as D (6 bases). Germline CDR1 SGDLS, CDR2 YYNGEE. The CDR3 has 17 residues. Trimming left V 0 bases short and J 1 base short, with 16 bases between. CDR3 sequence: CASSVGGGLGENTEAFF. The DNA of the CDR3 is TGTGCCAGCAGCGTAGGGGGGGGGCTAGGGGAGAACACTGAAGCTTTCTTT. Full variable domain (outside the CDR3, taken from reference TRBV9 and TRBJ1-1): DSGVTQTPKHLITATGQRVTLRCSPRSGDLSVYWYQQSLDQGLQFLIQYYNGEERAKGNILERFSAQQFPDLHSELNLSSLELGDSALYFCASSVGGGLGENTEAFFGQGTRLTVV.

In nucleotides, the CDR3 is TGTGCCAGCAGGGGGGACAGATCCTACGAGCAGTACTTC. Residues: CASRGDRSYEQYF. The V gene is TRBV27, the J gene TRBJ2-7, with 7 bases lining up with TRBD1. CDR1 is MNHEY, CDR2 SMNVEV, per germline (reference sequence). The V segment lost 6 bases and the J segment 1 base; nucleotides outside the gene matches: 3. The CDR3 length is 13 residues.

V and J are TRBV6-1 and TRBJ1-4; the D is unclear. Germline lookup yields CDR1 MNHNS and CDR2 SASEGT. This CDR3 region has 17 residues. V was trimmed by 2 bases and J by 4 bases, leaving 17 bases between them. The CDR3 DNA reads as TGTGCCAGCAGTGAACGGTCCAGGCCGGAGGGTAATGAAAAACTGTTTTTT. Amino acids: CASSERSRPEGNEKLFF.

This clone was counted only a few times. The chain employs TRBV18 and TRBJ1-5; 7 nucleotides match TRBD1. The J segment lost 10 bases and the V segment lost 4 bases, leaving 4 bases of the junction unmatched. Germline assignment: CDR1 KGHSH and CDR2 LQKENI. This CDR3 contains 12 residues. This CDR3 is CASSLGQDPQHF. CDR3 DNA: TGTGCCAGCTCACTCGGACAGGACCCCCAGCATTTT.

The sample holds one count of this clone. This chain connects TRBV7-9 to TRBJ2-4, with TRBD1 matching over 9 bases. V was clipped by 5 bases and J by 8 bases; unmatched bases: 13. CDR3 length: 16 amino acids. The germline V gene has CDR1 SEHNR and CDR2 FQNEAQ (reference sequence). The CDR3 here is CASSPQTGGEEDIQYF. The CDR3 DNA reads as TGTGCCAGCAGCCCCCAGACAGGGGGGGAAGAGGACATTCAGTACTTC.

CDR3 sequence: CASSLKVRVQRSEAFF. CDR3 coding DNA: TGTGCCAGCAGTTTAAAGGTGAGGGTTCAGAGATCTGAAGCTTTCTTT. The V call is TRBV28, the J call TRBJ1-1; D uncertain. The CDR3 extends over 16 amino acids. Germline V gene sequence: CDR1 MDHEN, CDR2 SYDVKM. V lost 2 bases and J 6 bases, leaving 19 bases between the germline ends.